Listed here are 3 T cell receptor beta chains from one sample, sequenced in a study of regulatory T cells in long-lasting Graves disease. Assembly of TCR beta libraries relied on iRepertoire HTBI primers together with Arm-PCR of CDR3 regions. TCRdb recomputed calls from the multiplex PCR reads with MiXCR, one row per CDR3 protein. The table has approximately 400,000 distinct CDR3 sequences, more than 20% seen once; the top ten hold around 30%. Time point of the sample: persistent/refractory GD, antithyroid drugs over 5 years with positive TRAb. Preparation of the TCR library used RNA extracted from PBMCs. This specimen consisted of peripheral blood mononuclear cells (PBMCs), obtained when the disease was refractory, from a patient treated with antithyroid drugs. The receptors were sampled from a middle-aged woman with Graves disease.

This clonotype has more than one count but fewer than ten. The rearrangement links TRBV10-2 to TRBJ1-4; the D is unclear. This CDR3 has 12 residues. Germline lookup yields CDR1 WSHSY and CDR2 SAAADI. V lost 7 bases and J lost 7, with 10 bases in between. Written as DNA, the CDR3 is TGCGCCAGCACATCCGCGCGTGAAAAACTGTTTTTT. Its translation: CASTSAREKLFF.

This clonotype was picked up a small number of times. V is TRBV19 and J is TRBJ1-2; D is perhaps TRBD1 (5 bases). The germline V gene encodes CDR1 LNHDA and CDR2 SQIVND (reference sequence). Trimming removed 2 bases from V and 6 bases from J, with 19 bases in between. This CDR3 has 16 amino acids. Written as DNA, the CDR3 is TGTGCCAGTAGTATAAATACTCTCCCAGGGAGTAATGGCTACACCTTC. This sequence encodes CASSINTLPGSNGYTF.

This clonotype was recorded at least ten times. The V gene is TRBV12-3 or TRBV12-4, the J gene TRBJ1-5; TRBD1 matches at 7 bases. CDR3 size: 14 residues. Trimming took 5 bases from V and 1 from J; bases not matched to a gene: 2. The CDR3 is CASSTQGSNQPQHF. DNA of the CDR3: TGTGCCAGCAGTACACAGGGGAGCAATCAGCCCCAGCATTTT.